This passage covers 15 T cell receptor beta chains from one sample sequenced in a study of T cell repertoires in cytomegalovirus infection. TCRdb analysed the reads with MiXCR anew, one entry per CDR3 protein. The sample contains a few hundred thousand distinct CDR3 sequences, 9% to 9.5% of which appear only once. The source material was PBMCs. The receptor source for this set is a human donor in good health (CMV status not recorded). Some clones in this sample may be carry-over from other donors' samples.

This clonotype appeared a few times. This sequence joins TRBV28 and TRBJ2-7, with D perhaps TRBD2 (5 bases). V lost 6 bases to trimming and J lost 7 bases, with 22 bases between them. The germline gives CDR1 MDHEN, CDR2 SYDVKM. The CDR3 spans 15 residues. CDR3 nucleotide sequence: TGTGCCAGCAGCCGAACTAGAACCTACCAAGTGGAGCAGTACTTC. Residues: CASSRTRTYQVEQYF.

This clonotype was counted many times. The chain has TRBV6-4 and TRBJ2-2, with a possible D match to TRBD2 (7 bases). Germline CDR1 MRHNA, CDR2 SNTAGT. The V and J ends lost 6 bases and 5 bases respectively, with 13 bases between them. The CDR3 contains 14 residues. CDR3: CASSNREGTGELFF. CDR3 in DNA: TGTGCCAGCAGCAACAGGGAGGGGACCGGGGAGCTGTTTTTT.

This clonotype was detected a few times. CDR3 residues: CAIRPGQGQVGELFF. CDR3 in DNA: TGTGCCATCAGGCCCGGACAGGGCCAAGTCGGGGAGCTGTTTTTT. The V call is TRBV10-3, the J call TRBJ2-2; TRBD1 matches 8 bases. The V and J ends lost 6 bases and 7 bases, in that order; junction bases with no gene match: 10. The germline V gene encodes CDR1 ENHRY and CDR2 SYGVKD. The CDR3 has 15 amino acids.

The chain recombines TRBV12-3 or TRBV12-4 with TRBJ2-1, with 7 bases fitting TRBD1. The V and J ends lost 6 bases and 7 bases, in that order; junction bases with no gene match: 15. The CDR3 length is 16 residues. DNA for the CDR3: TGTGCCAGCAGCAAACAGGGGCTGAGGTTCCCGAATGAGCAGTTCTTC. Translated: CASSKQGLRFPNEQFF.

Ten or more counts support this clonotype. The V and J genes are TRBV20-1 and TRBJ2-2, with a tentative D call TRBD1 (6 bases). In germline, CDR1 is DFQATT, CDR2 SNEGSKA (reference sequence). CDR3 size: 17 residues. The ends were cut back, 0 bases at V and 0 bases at J, with 14 bases in the middle. Here the CDR3 DNA reads TGCAGTGCTAGAGACCTGGACAGTTTCGCGAACACCGGGGAGCTGTTTTTT. Translating gives CSARDLDSFANTGELFF.

This rearrangement joins TRBV6-6 to TRBJ2-5, with unresolved D. This CDR3 spans 14 amino acids. Germline-derived CDR1 and CDR2 are MNHNY and SVGAGI (reference sequence). Deletions cut 6 bases from V and 5 bases from J, with 16 bases between. The CDR3 DNA sequence: TGTGCCAGCAGGCCCGTTTTAGGGCGGGAGACCCAGTACTTC. Encoded protein: CASRPVLGRETQYF.

This clonotype was picked up a small number of times. The V and J genes are TRBV10-3 and TRBJ1-1; D call uncertain. This CDR3 has 13 amino acids. Trimming removed 4 bases at V and 1 base at J, with 7 bases between. Germline V lookup: CDR1 ENHRY, CDR2 SYGVKD. The chain's CDR3 is CAISVTENTEAFF. CDR3 bases: TGTGCCATCAGTGTGACGGAGAACACTGAAGCTTTCTTT.

This clonotype was seen repeatedly, ten times or more. The chain carries TRBV7-6 and TRBJ2-7; D is undetermined. The CDR3 runs to 15 residues. Trimming took 4 bases from V and 0 from J, leaving 13 bases between them. CDR1 is SGHVS and CDR2 is FNYEAQ in the germline V gene. The CDR3 DNA follows: TGTGCCAGCAGCTCCGGGCAGGCGAGCTCCTACGAGCAGTACTTC. Encoded protein: CASSSGQASSYEQYF.

The CDR3: CASSPGSGLYTEAFF. CDR3 coding DNA: TGTGCCAGCAGTCCCGGGTCAGGGTTGTACACTGAAGCTTTCTTT. The chain couples TRBV12-3 or TRBV12-4 to TRBJ1-1; maybe TRBD1 (5 bases). V was shortened by 5 bases and J by 3 bases, with 16 bases between the two germline ends. The CDR3 loop spans 15 amino acids.

The chain has TRBV6-1 and TRBJ2-2; 7 bases fit TRBD2. Germline lookup yields CDR1 MNHNS and CDR2 SASEGT. J was trimmed by 2 bases and V by 5 bases; bases with no gene match: 14. The CDR3 is 18 amino acids. In nucleotides, the CDR3 is TGTGCCAGCAGTCACCGACCGCGGACTAGAACCAACACCGGGGAGCTGTTTTTT. Protein sequence: CASSHRPRTRTNTGELFF.

This clonotype was counted between two and nine times. Here the CDR3 DNA reads TGTGCCAGCAGTCCCAGTACGAGCAATCAGCCCCAGCATTTT. It codes for CASSPSTSNQPQHF. V and J are TRBV6-6 and TRBJ1-5, with D unclear. The CDR3 runs to 14 residues. The ends were cut back, 5 bases at V and 1 base at J, with 9 bases in the middle. CDR1 is MNHNY, CDR2 SVGAGI, per germline (reference sequence).

This clonotype has more than one count but fewer than ten. This chain joins TRBV7-2 and TRBJ2-7; D is ambiguous. In germline, CDR1 is SGHTA, CDR2 FQGNSA. V was pared by 5 bases and J by 4 bases, with 18 bases between. The CDR3 is 15 residues long. For the CDR3, the DNA is TGTGCCAGCAGCCAGTCTCGAGTGGTGGCTTACGAGCAGTACTTC. This encodes CASSQSRVVAYEQYF.

The chain joins TRBV15 to TRBJ2-7; TRBD1 matches 10 bases. Germline V gene sequence: CDR1 LNHNV, CDR2 YYDKDF (reference sequence). The length of the CDR3 is 13 residues. Unmatched junction bases numbered 2, after V lost 6 bases and J lost 3 bases. CDR3 in amino acids: CATSWTGGYEQYF. The CDR3 DNA is TGTGCCACCAGTTGGACAGGGGGCTACGAGCAGTACTTC.

In this sample, this clonotype turned up a few times. The V and J genes are TRBV6-5 and TRBJ2-7; D ambiguous. Germline V gene lookup returns CDR1 MNHEY and CDR2 SVGAGI. CDR3 length: 11 amino acids. V lost 4 bases, J lost 7 bases, and 8 bases lay in between. The CDR3 DNA reads TGTGCCAGCAGTTTTTGGCCTGAGCAGTACTTC. This translates into CASSFWPEQYF.

This clonotype was recorded at least ten times. V and J are TRBV7-2 and TRBJ1-1, with D tentatively TRBD1 (6 bases). Deletions cut 1 base from V and 1 base from J, with 13 bases between. The CDR3 has 16 amino acids. Germline V gene sequence: CDR1 SGHTA, CDR2 FQGNSA. CDR3 DNA: TGTGCCAGCAGCTTAGGAGGGACACTCAGGAACACTGAAGCTTTCTTT. This encodes CASSLGGTLRNTEAFF.